This TCR beta chain was identified in a study of blood T cell repertoires in COVID-19. The length of the CDR3 is 15 residues. V gave up 0 bases and J gave up 2 bases, with 11 bases separating them. The germline CDR1 and CDR2 sequences are SGHTA and FQGNSA. Source study methods: Amplified reference gene primers provided the basis for estimating nucleated cell counts. Assay used: immunoSEQ multiplex PCR; TCRdb lists only in-frame clones, some missing. V and J calls and clone size follow that table, whereas D and trimming were derived from the DNA. The profile shows fewer than 85,000 clones, 65% to 90% of them singletons.

V gene TRBV7-2 combines with J gene TRBJ2-7, with D perhaps TRBD1 (5 bases). The origin of this receptor is a woman aged 60-70 years with acute or convalescent COVID-19. The sequencing input was peripheral blood. The CDR3 spells CASSLAGVGTYEQYF. CDR3 bases: TGTGCCAGCAGCTTAGCAGGGGTTGGGACCTACGAGCAGTACTTC.